This T cell receptor (beta chain) emerged from a study of blood T cell repertoires in COVID-19. Study-wide context: T cells, B-cell-depleted T cells, or PBMCs supplied cDNA or gDNA.

Per the authors' pipeline: How many nucleated cells were present was estimated from reference gene primer amplification. Here immunoSEQ multiplex PCR was the method, and the copy in TCRdb shows in-frame clones only, minus some. The V and J calls and clone size come from that table; D and trimming were worked out from the DNA. The sample has just over 150,000 clones, more than 80% seen once. The germline gives CDR1 SNHLY, CDR2 FYNNEI. Trimming pared 11 bases from V and 6 bases from J, leaving 19 bases between. The CDR3 totals 13 residues. The chain links TRBV2 to TRBJ1-2; D is unresolved. What was sequenced was peripheral blood. The receptor comes from a woman aged 40-49 years with acute or convalescent COVID-19. CDR3 DNA: TGTGCCGGTCAATCGGGAGGATCCAATGGCTACACCTTC. Protein sequence: CAGQSGGSNGYTF.